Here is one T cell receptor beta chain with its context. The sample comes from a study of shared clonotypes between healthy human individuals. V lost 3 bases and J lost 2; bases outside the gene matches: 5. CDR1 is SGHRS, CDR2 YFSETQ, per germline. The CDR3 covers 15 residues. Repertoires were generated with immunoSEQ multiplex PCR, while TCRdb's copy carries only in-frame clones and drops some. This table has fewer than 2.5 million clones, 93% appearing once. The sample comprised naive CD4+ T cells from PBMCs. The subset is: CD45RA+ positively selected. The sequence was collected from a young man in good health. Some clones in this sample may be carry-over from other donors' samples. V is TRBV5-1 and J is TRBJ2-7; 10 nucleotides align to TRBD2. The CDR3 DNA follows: TGCGCCAGCAGCTGGGGGACTAGCGTTACCTACGAGCAGTACTTC. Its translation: CASSWGTSVTYEQYF.